Below, one TCR beta chain is given with its context. Its antigen is unidentified. V lost 4 bases and J lost 0, with 14 bases in between. The germline CDR1 and CDR2 sequences are SGDLS and YYNGEE. The CDR3 length is 16 residues. This record belongs to a study of T cell responses to AZD1222 COVID-19 vaccine. Study observations and caveats: The CD4 TCRs associated with vaccination extended across spike and predominated at 160-218 and 743-854. The donors showed a predominance of white British ancestry and of females, with possible underestimation of clonal diversity. AZD1222 recipients seropositive at baseline numbered only five to seven.

The method was immunoSEQ multiplex PCR; TCRdb's version includes in-frame clones alone and lacks a portion of them. The sample consists of tens of thousands of clones, 80% to 95% of them appearing once. This clonotype originated in an adult who received the AZD1222 COVID-19 vaccine. The V and J genes are TRBV9 and TRBJ1-3, with TRBD1 as a possible D gene (6 bases). This specimen was peripheral blood, taken 28 days after the second AZD1222 dose. The CDR3 sequence is CASSTTGSSSGNTIYF. CDR3 nucleotides: TGTGCCAGCAGCACCACAGGGTCCAGCTCTGGAAACACCATATATTTT.